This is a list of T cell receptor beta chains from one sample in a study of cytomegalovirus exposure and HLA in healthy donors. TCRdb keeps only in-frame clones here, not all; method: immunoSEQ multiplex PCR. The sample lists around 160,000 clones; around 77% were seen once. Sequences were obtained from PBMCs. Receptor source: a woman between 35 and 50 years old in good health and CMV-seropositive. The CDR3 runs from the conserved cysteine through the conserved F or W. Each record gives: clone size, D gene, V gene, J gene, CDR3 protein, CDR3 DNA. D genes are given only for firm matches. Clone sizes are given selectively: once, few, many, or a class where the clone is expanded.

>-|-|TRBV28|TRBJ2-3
CASSLQGFTQYF
TGTGCCAGCAGCTTACAGGGTTTTACGCAGTATTTT
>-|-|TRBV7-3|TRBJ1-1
CAGSLEGGVATEAFF
TGTGCCGGCAGCTTGGAGGGGGGGGTGGCCACTGAAGCTTTCTTT
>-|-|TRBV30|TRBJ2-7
CAWRSGGPTYEQYF
TGTGCCTGGAGGAGTGGGGGCCCGACCTACGAGCAGTACTTC
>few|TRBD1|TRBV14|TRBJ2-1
CASSQQQGYNEQFF
TGTGCCAGCAGCCAACAACAGGGGTACAATGAGCAGTTCTTC
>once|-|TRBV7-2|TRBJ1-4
CASSPGGGANEKLFF
TGTGCCAGCAGCCCCGGGGGGGGTGCGAATGAAAAACTGTTTTTT
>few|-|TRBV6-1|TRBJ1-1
CASSETGLTF
TGTGCCAGCAGTGAAACAGGGCTGACCTTT
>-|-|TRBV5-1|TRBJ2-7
CASSLTRVVQGGYEQYF
TGCGCCAGCAGCTTGACAAGAGTGGTCCAGGGCGGCTACGAGCAGTACTTC
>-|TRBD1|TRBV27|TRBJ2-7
CASSPRGQAYEQYF
TGTGCCAGCAGTCCCAGGGGGCAGGCCTACGAGCAGTACTTC
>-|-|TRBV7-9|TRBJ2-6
CASSFFRGSGANVLTF
TGTGCCAGCAGCTTTTTTAGAGGCTCTGGGGCCAACGTCCTGACTTTC
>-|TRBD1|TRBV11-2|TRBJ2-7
CASSGRGQGPREQYF
TGTGCCAGCAGCGGCCGGGGACAGGGGCCTCGGGAGCAGTACTTC
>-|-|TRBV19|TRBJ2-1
CASSNVAAAHEQFF
TGTGCCAGTAGTAACGTAGCGGCCGCCCATGAGCAGTTCTTC
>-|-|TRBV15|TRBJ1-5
CATSSAGIQPQHF
TGTGCCACCAGCAGTGCAGGGATTCAGCCCCAGCATTTT
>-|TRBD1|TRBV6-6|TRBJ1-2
CASNFGQGYGYTF
TGTGCCAGCAATTTCGGACAGGGCTATGGCTACACCTTC
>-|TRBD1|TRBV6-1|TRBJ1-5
CASTRDRGEYQPQHF
TGTGCCAGCACGAGGGACAGGGGGGAATATCAGCCCCAGCATTTT
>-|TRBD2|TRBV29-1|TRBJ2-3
CSVEIAGGPGWVNTQYF
TGCAGCGTTGAGATAGCGGGGGGGCCTGGGTGGGTAAATACGCAGTATTTT
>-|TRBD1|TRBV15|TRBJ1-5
CATSPGQGISNQPQHF
TGTGCCACCAGCCCGGGACAGGGAATTAGCAATCAGCCCCAGCATTTT
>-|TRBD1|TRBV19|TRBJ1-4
CASSMGTVGFEKLFF
TGTGCCAGTAGTATGGGGACAGTCGGCTTTGAAAAACTGTTTTTT
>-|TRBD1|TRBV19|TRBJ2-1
CASSQSGQGKNEQFF
TGTGCCAGTAGTCAGTCGGGACAGGGGAAGAATGAGCAGTTCTTC
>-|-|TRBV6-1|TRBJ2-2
CASRYRENTGELFF
TGTGCCAGCAGATACAGGGAGAACACCGGGGAGCTGTTTTTT
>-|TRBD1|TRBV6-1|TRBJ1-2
CASSEAVAWTGYGNGYTF
TGTGCCAGCAGTGAAGCGGTGGCCTGGACAGGCTACGGTAATGGCTACACCTTC
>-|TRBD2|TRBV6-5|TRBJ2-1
CASSRGGGGAKFF
TGTGCCAGCAGTCGTGGGGGCGGGGGGGCGAAGTTCTTC
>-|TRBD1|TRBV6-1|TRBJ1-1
CASIRTGGNTEAFF
TGTGCCAGCATAAGGACAGGGGGGAACACTGAAGCTTTCTTT